This is a list of T cell receptor beta chains from one sample in a study of cytomegalovirus exposure and HLA in healthy donors. Repertoires were generated with immunoSEQ multiplex PCR, while TCRdb's copy carries only in-frame clones and drops some. The table lists some 200,000 clones, about three quarters of them singletons, with around 15% in the top ten. Sequencing was carried out using PBMCs. The receptors here all came from a man in his forties in good health and CMV-seronegative. Each CDR3 is given with its conserved first and last residue. The D gene is left open where the match is weak. Size values are once, few and many counts, or a class for expanded clones, and some rows have none.

V gene	clone size	J gene	D gene	CDR3 protein	CDR3 DNA
TRBV10-2	.	TRBJ2-7	.	CASSPGLYEQYF	TGCGCCAGCAGTCCGGGTCTTTACGAGCAGTACTTC
TRBV27	.	TRBJ2-4	.	CASSFLYSSGKNIQYF	TGTGCCAGCAGTTTCCTGTATAGTTCCGGTAAAAACATTCAGTACTTC
TRBV6-1	.	TRBJ2-3	.	CASRRDSYTDTQYF	TGTGCCAGCCGAAGAGACAGCTACACAGATACGCAGTATTTT
TRBV11-2	.	TRBJ2-7	.	CASSLASAFGYEQYF	TGTGCCAGCAGCTTAGCAAGTGCTTTCGGCTACGAGCAGTACTTC
TRBV5-1	.	TRBJ1-6	.	CASSRVAEVSYNSPLHF	TGCGCCAGCAGTCGAGTGGCGGAGGTCTCCTATAATTCACCCCTCCACTTT
TRBV6-5	.	TRBJ2-3	TRBD1	CASRAQGAVADTQYF	TGTGCCAGCAGGGCACAGGGGGCGGTCGCAGATACGCAGTATTTT
TRBV4-1	.	TRBJ1-1	TRBD1	CASTRQGAYTEAFF	TGCGCCAGCACCAGACAGGGGGCTTACACTGAAGCTTTCTTT
TRBV5-4	.	TRBJ2-1	TRBD2	CASSRWTSEYNEQFF	TGTGCCAGCAGCCGGTGGACTAGCGAGTACAATGAGCAGTTCTTC
TRBV4-1	.	TRBJ1-2	TRBD1	CASSQDDGRWGQGESGNYGYTF	TGCGCCAGCAGCCAAGATGATGGAAGGTGGGGACAGGGGGAGAGCGGTAACTATGGCTACACCTTC
TRBV11-2	.	TRBJ1-4	TRBD1	CASSITGGREKLFF	TGTGCCAGCAGCATTACAGGGGGCAGGGAAAAACTGTTTTTT
TRBV4-3	few	TRBJ2-3	TRBD2	CASSQEASGHFGGQYF	TGCGCCAGCAGCCAAGAGGCTAGCGGTCATTTCGGAGGGCAGTATTTT
TRBV5-4	.	TRBJ2-7	TRBD2	CASSGSSGGAYEQYF	TGTGCCAGCAGCGGTTCTAGCGGGGGCGCCTACGAGCAGTACTTC
TRBV7-3	.	TRBJ2-7	TRBD2	CASSLGSGNSYEQYF	TGTGCCAGCAGCTTAGGTAGCGGGAACTCCTACGAGCAGTACTTC
TRBV5-1	.	TRBJ2-5	.	CASNGGERETQYF	TGCGCCAGCAATGGCGGGGAGAGGGAGACCCAGTACTTC
TRBV29-1	.	TRBJ2-5	TRBD1	CSVADRGKEETQYF	TGCAGCGTTGCGGACAGGGGAAAAGAGGAGACCCAGTACTTC
TRBV7-9	.	TRBJ2-7	.	CASSLVGGRGIESSHEQYF	TGTGCCAGCAGCTTGGTTGGCGGTCGGGGGATAGAGTCATCCCACGAGCAGTACTTC
TRBV9	.	TRBJ2-2	TRBD1	CASSVIPLTGGGELFF	TGTGCCAGCAGCGTAATCCCCCTTACAGGGGGCGGGGAGCTGTTTTTT
TRBV6-5	.	TRBJ2-7	.	CASSYSRDNSYEQYF	TGTGCCAGCAGTTACTCGAGGGACAACTCCTACGAGCAGTACTTC
TRBV5-4	.	TRBJ2-7	TRBD2	CASSSGTSGRYEQYF	TGTGCCAGCAGCTCGGGGACTAGCGGGAGGTACGAGCAGTACTTC
TRBV27	.	TRBJ2-3	.	CASSSAVAVFADTQYF	TGTGCCAGCAGTTCGGCTGTAGCGGTATTCGCAGATACGCAGTATTTT
TRBV28	.	TRBJ2-7	TRBD1	CASSSAGGYEQYF	TGTGCCAGCAGTTCAGCAGGGGGTTACGAGCAGTACTTC
TRBV9	.	TRBJ1-2	.	CASSVGQYGYTF	TGTGCCAGCAGCGTAGGACAGTATGGCTACACCTTC
TRBV7-3	once	TRBJ2-2	TRBD2	CASSQAGGTGELFF	TGTGCCAGCAGCCAAGCGGGGGGCACCGGGGAGCTGTTTTTT
TRBV15	.	TRBJ2-5	TRBD2	CATSRGSGRDQTQYF	TGTGCCACCAGCAGAGGTAGCGGGAGGGATCAGACCCAGTACTTC
TRBV4-3	once	TRBJ2-7	TRBD1	CASSQGQGVYEQYF	TGCGCCAGCAGCCAGGGACAGGGGGTCTACGAGCAGTACTTC
TRBV7-2	.	TRBJ2-5	TRBD1	CASSRDSQETQYF	TGTGCCAGCAGCCGGGACAGTCAAGAGACCCAGTACTTC
TRBV6-1	.	TRBJ1-5	.	CASSEGQASNQPQHF	TGTGCCAGCAGTGAAGGACAGGCAAGCAATCAGCCCCAGCATTTT
TRBV27	.	TRBJ1-2	TRBD1	CASSLSGTGVPFYGYTF	TGTGCCAGCAGTTTAAGTGGGACAGGGGTCCCCTTCTATGGCTACACCTTC
TRBV4-1	.	TRBJ2-7	TRBD1	CASSPTGGHYEQYF	TGCGCCAGCAGCCCGACAGGGGGCCACTACGAGCAGTACTTC
TRBV7-9	.	TRBJ1-1	.	CASSSFVTEAFF	TGTGCCAGCAGTTCCTTCGTCACTGAAGCTTTCTTT
TRBV2	.	TRBJ2-1	TRBD1	CARGDGTGTLVEQFF	TGTGCCAGGGGAGATGGGACAGGGACCCTCGTGGAGCAGTTCTTC
TRBV18	once	TRBJ2-5	.	CASSITDQETQYF	TGTGCCAGCTCAATCACAGACCAAGAGACCCAGTACTTC
TRBV13	.	TRBJ1-3	.	CASSLGLKINSGNTIYF	TGTGCCAGCAGCTTAGGCCTAAAGATAAACTCTGGAAACACCATATATTTT
TRBV29-1	.	TRBJ2-7	TRBD1	CSVVTGGRIYEQYF	TGCAGCGTTGTTACAGGGGGCAGAATCTACGAGCAGTACTTC
TRBV4-2	.	TRBJ2-2	.	CASSQDGGNTGELFF	TGTGCCAGCAGCCAGGACGGAGGGAACACCGGGGAGCTGTTTTTT
TRBV7-9	few	TRBJ2-3	TRBD1	CASSLDRGTDTQYF	TGTGCCAGCAGCTTGGACAGGGGCACAGATACGCAGTATTTT
TRBV7-2	.	TRBJ1-3	.	CASPGVIGNTIYF	TGTGCCAGCCCAGGGGTTATTGGAAACACCATATATTTT
TRBV29-1	.	TRBJ2-1	TRBD2	CSVADMGLAGEGEQFF	TGCAGCGTTGCCGACATGGGACTAGCGGGGGAAGGTGAGCAGTTCTTC
TRBV5-4	.	TRBJ2-2	TRBD1	CASSPYPGGDTGELFF	TGTGCCAGCAGCCCATACCCAGGGGGCGACACCGGGGAGCTGTTTTTT
TRBV11-1	.	TRBJ2-3	TRBD1	CASSLMDRGSDTQYF	TGTGCCAGCAGCTTAATGGACAGGGGCTCAGATACGCAGTATTTT
TRBV4-3	.	TRBJ2-3	.	CASSQQRGGDTQYF	TGCGCCAGCAGCCAGCAAAGAGGGGGTGATACGCAGTATTTT
TRBV4-3	.	TRBJ2-2	.	CASSQDRGNTGELFF	TGCGCCAGCAGCCAAGACAGGGGGAACACCGGGGAGCTGTTTTTT
TRBV7-9	.	TRBJ1-5	TRBD1	CASSRLDRASNQPQHF	TGTGCCAGCAGCCGACTTGACAGGGCCAGCAATCAGCCCCAGCATTTT
TRBV7-8	.	TRBJ1-4	TRBD1	CASSLRDSREKLFF	TGTGCCAGCAGCCTCCGGGACAGCCGTGAAAAACTGTTTTTT
TRBV19	.	TRBJ2-7	TRBD2	CARNKQRGTNYEQYF	TGTGCCAGGAATAAGCAGCGGGGGACCAACTACGAGCAGTACTTC
TRBV6-1	.	TRBJ2-7	TRBD2	CASSEGIGASGTYEQYF	TGTGCCAGCAGTGAAGGTATCGGGGCTAGCGGTACCTACGAGCAGTACTTC
TRBV28	.	TRBJ1-1	.	CASSFGRDTEAFF	TGTGCCAGCAGTTTCGGGAGGGACACTGAAGCTTTCTTT